Following are 15 T cell receptor beta chains from one sample sequenced in a study of shared clonotypes between healthy human individuals. Using immunoSEQ multiplex PCR, the repertoire was profiled, and TCRdb retains in-frame clones only, with some absent. The repertoire holds approximately 1.1 million clones, with roughly 74% as singletons. Specimen: memory CD4+ T cells from PBMCs. The subset: CD45RA-negative fraction. Source of these receptors: a man younger than 30 in good health. Some clones in this sample may be carry-over from other donors' samples.

The chain links TRBV19 to TRBJ2-5; TRBD1 is a possible D gene (7 bases). Germline CDR1 LNHDA, CDR2 SQIVND (reference sequence). Trimming stripped 3 bases from V and 4 bases from J, with 18 bases between. CDR3 length: 16 amino acids. The CDR3, as DNA: TGTGCCAGTAGTATTGCGTGGACAGGAGGGAGAGAGACCCAGTACTTC. This sequence encodes CASSIAWTGGRETQYF.

A note on this clone: A far larger clone is just one base off, so this is likely a read error. The V and J genes are TRBV6-6 and TRBJ2-5, with D maybe TRBD1 (6 bases). Trimming removed 6 bases at V and 3 bases at J, with 8 bases between. Germline V gene sequence: CDR1 MNHNY, CDR2 SVGAGI (reference sequence). CDR3 length: 12 amino acids. CDR3 sequence (DNA): TGTGCCAGCAGGTGGACAGAAGAGACCCAGTACTTC. Translated, it gives CASRWTEETQYF.

There are a few counts of this clone. The V call is TRBV7-6, the J call TRBJ1-1; D unclear. The CDR3 consists of 13 residues. Germline lookup yields CDR1 SGHVS and CDR2 FNYEAQ. The ends were cut back, 6 bases at V and 2 bases at J, with 10 bases in the middle. The CDR3 loop is CASSNRINTEAFF. For the CDR3, the DNA is TGTGCCAGCAGTAATCGGATTAACACTGAAGCTTTCTTT.

J is TRBJ1-1 and V is TRBV5-6; 7 bases map to TRBD1. The CDR3 is made up of 14 amino acids. J lost 4 bases, V lost 0 bases, and 3 bases had no gene match. Germline V gene lookup returns CDR1 SGHDT and CDR2 YYEEEE. The CDR3 nucleotides read TGTGCCAGCAGCTTGGCAGGGGGTAGCACTGAAGCTTTCTTT. Protein: CASSLAGGSTEAFF.

Turning to this clone: The identical CDR3 is also encoded by other nucleotide sequences in the sample. The chain links TRBV28 to TRBJ2-1; D not certain. With 3 bases removed from V and 0 bases from J, the gap between germline ends came to 12 bases. The germline CDR1 and CDR2 sequences are MDHEN and SYDVKM. The CDR3 is made up of 16 amino acids. The CDR3 region is CASSFPAGSSYNEQFF. In DNA form, the CDR3 reads TGTGCCAGCAGTTTTCCGGCAGGAAGCTCCTACAATGAGCAGTTCTTC.

V gene TRBV7-2 combines with J gene TRBJ2-7; the match to TRBD2 covers 13 bases. The CDR3 has 16 amino acids. The V and J ends lost 5 bases and 4 bases, in that order; junction bases with no gene match: 8. CDR1 is SGHTA and CDR2 is FQGNSA in the germline V gene. CDR3 amino acids: CASSQGPGLAGYEQYF. The CDR3 DNA reads TGTGCCAGCAGCCAGGGTCCGGGACTAGCGGGATACGAGCAGTACTTC.

The chain recombines TRBV11-3 with TRBJ2-7, with 9 bases aligning to TRBD1. The V and J ends lost 5 bases and 2 bases, in that order; junction bases with no gene match: 10. CDR1 is SGHNT and CDR2 is YENEEA in the germline V gene. The CDR3 is 16 residues long. The CDR3, as DNA: TGTGCCAGCAGCCCCGGTCCCGGGACAGGGACCTACGAGCAGTACTTC. Amino acid sequence: CASSPGPGTGTYEQYF.

As concerns this clone: This CDR3 is also generated by other DNA sequences in the sample. V is TRBV7-6 and J is TRBJ2-2, with D unclear. Germline V gives CDR1 SGHVS, CDR2 FNYEAQ. The length of the CDR3 is 15 residues. V was trimmed by 1 base and J by 1 base, leaving 7 bases between them. CDR3 in amino acids: CASSLVWGNTGELFF. The CDR3 bases are TGTGCCAGCAGCTTAGTGTGGGGGAACACCGGGGAGCTGTTTTTT.

The rearrangement joins TRBV9 to TRBJ1-1, with no clear D. Germline V gene sequence: CDR1 SGDLS, CDR2 YYNGEE. The CDR3 has 14 amino acids. Trimming cost V 0 bases and J 5 bases, with 11 bases left between them. The CDR3 is CASSVALPPTEAFF. In nucleotides, the CDR3 is TGTGCCAGCAGCGTAGCTCTCCCCCCTACTGAAGCTTTCTTT.

This clone was counted a single time. This chain connects TRBV14 to TRBJ2-1; no definite D call. The germline V and J ends were trimmed by 1 base and 9 bases, with 4 bases remaining between them. The CDR3 contains 11 residues. Per germline, CDR1 SGHDN and CDR2 FVKESK. The DNA for the CDR3 is TGTGCCAGCAGCCAAGCTATTGAGCAGTTCTTC. Translation gives CASSQAIEQFF. The full variable domain, completed using reference TRBV14 and TRBJ2-1, is EAGVTQFPSHSVIEKGQTVTLRCDPISGHDNLYWYRRVMGKEIKFLLHFVKESKQDESGMPNNRFLAERTGGTYSTLKVQPAELEDSGVYFCASSQAIEQFFGPGTRLTVL.

This clone was found a few times. The V gene is TRBV19, the J gene TRBJ1-2, with TRBD1 matching over 7 bases. In germline, CDR1 is LNHDA, CDR2 SQIVND (reference sequence). The ends lost 6 bases at V and 4 bases at J; junction bases unmatched: 11. The CDR3 has 15 residues. This chain's CDR3 is CASRERGRFSYGYTF. The DNA of the CDR3 is TGTGCCAGTAGGGAAAGGGGGCGCTTTAGCTATGGCTACACCTTC.

The chain has TRBV28 and TRBJ2-6; 10 bases map to TRBD1. Germline CDR1 reads MDHEN; CDR2 reads SYDVKM. Germline trimming cut 5 bases from V and 9 bases from J; bases unmatched to any gene: 19. CDR3 length: 19 amino acids. The CDR3 nucleotides are TGTGCCAGCAGTCAGCGGGTGCGGGACAGGGGAAGGTGGGTCAACGTCCTGACTTTC. Translated, it gives CASSQRVRDRGRWVNVLTF.

The table lists this clone with a count of one. The chain joins TRBV28 to TRBJ1-1, with D possibly being TRBD1 (5 bases). Germline-derived CDR1 and CDR2 are MDHEN and SYDVKM. Trimming pared 11 bases from V and 1 base from J, leaving 14 bases between. The CDR3 has 13 residues. CDR3 in amino acids: CALGQLQNTEAFF. Here the CDR3 DNA reads TGTGCCCTCGGACAATTACAGAACACTGAAGCTTTCTTT.

The genes are TRBV10-1 and TRBJ2-6; maybe TRBD1 (5 bases). Looked up from germline, CDR1 is WNHNN and CDR2 is SYGVQD (reference sequence). This CDR3 region has 18 residues. Between the trimmed V and J ends, which lost 9 bases and 0 bases, there was a span of 21 bases. The CDR3 DNA follows: TGCGCCAGGGCCCCTGACAGATTTACTTTCTCTGGGGCCAACGTCCTGACTTTC. Its protein product is CARAPDRFTFSGANVLTF.

This clone appeared many times. The chain is built from TRBV5-6 and TRBJ2-1; 10 positions match TRBD2. V dropped 0 bases and J dropped 6; count of bases not matched to a gene: 6. The CDR3 is 16 amino acids. The germline V gene has CDR1 SGHDT and CDR2 YYEEEE. The CDR3 region has the DNA TGTGCCAGCAGCTTGGAGGGTAGCGGGGGGACCAATGAGCAGTTCTTC. Translation: CASSLEGSGGTNEQFF. Looking up the rest from reference TRBV5-6 and TRBJ2-1 gives the full variable domain: DAGVTQSPTHLIKTRGQQVTLRCSPKSGHDTVSWYQQALGQGPQFIFQYYEEEERQRGNFPDRFSGHQFPNYSSELNVNALLLGDSALYLCASSLEGSGGTNEQFFGPGTRLTVL.